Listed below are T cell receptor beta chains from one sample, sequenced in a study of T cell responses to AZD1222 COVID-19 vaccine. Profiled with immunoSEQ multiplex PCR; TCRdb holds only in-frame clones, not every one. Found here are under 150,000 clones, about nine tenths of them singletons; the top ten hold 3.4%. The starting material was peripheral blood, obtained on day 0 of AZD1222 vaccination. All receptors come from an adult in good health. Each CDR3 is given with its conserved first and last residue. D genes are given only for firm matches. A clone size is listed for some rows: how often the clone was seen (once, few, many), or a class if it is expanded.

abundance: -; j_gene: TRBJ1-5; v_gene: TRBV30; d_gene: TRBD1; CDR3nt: TGTGCCTGGATCAAAGGACAGGGGGCTCAGCCCCAGCATTTT; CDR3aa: CAWIKGQGAQPQHF
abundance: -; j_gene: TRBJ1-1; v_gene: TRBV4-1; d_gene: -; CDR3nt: TGCGCCAGCAGCCAACGAGAGGGGGGGGTCACTGAAGCTTTCTTT; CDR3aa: CASSQREGGVTEAFF
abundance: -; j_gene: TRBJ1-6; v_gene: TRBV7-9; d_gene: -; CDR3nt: TGTGCCAGCAGCTTCATTTCTCTGAATTCACCCCTCCACTTT; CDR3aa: CASSFISLNSPLHF
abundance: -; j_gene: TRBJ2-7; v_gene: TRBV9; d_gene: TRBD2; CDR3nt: TGTGCCAGCAGCGTGGGAAGCGGGAGTGGCTTCTACGAGCAGTACTTC; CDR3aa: CASSVGSGSGFYEQYF
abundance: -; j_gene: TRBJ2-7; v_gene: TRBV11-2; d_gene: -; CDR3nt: TGTGCCAGCAGCTTACCGGGGATGATCTTTTACGAGCAGTACTTC; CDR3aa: CASSLPGMIFYEQYF
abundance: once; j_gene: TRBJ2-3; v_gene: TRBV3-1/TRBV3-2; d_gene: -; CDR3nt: TGTGCCAGCAGCCAAGCACAGGGCTCGGATACGCAGTATTTT; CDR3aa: CASSQAQGSDTQYF
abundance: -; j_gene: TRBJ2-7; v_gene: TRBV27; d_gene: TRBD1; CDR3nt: TGTGCCAGCAGAATTACCCCGGGACAGGGGGCCTCCGAGCAGTACTTC; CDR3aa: CASRITPGQGASEQYF
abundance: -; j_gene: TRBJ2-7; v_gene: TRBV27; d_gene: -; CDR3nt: TGTGCCAGCAGTTTAAGGGGACAAGGCTCCTTTTTTTCCTACGAGCAGTACTTC; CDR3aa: CASSLRGQGSFFSYEQYF
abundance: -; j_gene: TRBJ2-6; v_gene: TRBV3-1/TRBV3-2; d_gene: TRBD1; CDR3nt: TGTGCCAGCAGCCCGGGGACAGGGGGCGCTGGGGCCAACGTCCTGACTTTC; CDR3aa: CASSPGTGGAGANVLTF
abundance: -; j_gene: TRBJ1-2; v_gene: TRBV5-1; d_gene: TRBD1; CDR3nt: TGCGCCAGCAGCCGAACAGGGGGCTTGGATGGCTACACCTTC; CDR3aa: CASSRTGGLDGYTF
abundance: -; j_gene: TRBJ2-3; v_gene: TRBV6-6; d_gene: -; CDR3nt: TGTGCCAGCAGTTTAGGGGCGGGCGGTGACACAGATACGCAGTATTTT; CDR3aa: CASSLGAGGDTDTQYF
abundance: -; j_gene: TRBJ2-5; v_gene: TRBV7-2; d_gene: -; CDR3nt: TGTGCCAGCAGCTTCGCCGGCCTAGGGACCCAGTACTTC; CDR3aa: CASSFAGLGTQYF
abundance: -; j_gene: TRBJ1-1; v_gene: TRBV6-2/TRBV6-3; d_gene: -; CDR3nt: TGTGCCAGCAGTTACGTGGGGACTGAAGCTTTCTTT; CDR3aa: CASSYVGTEAFF
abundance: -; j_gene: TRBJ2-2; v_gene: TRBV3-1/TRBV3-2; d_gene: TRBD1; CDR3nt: TGTGCCAGCAGACCAGACAGGGGCACCGGGGAGCTGTTTTTT; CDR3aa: CASRPDRGTGELFF
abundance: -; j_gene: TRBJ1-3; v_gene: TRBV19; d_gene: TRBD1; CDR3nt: TGTGCCAGTAGTACTACAGGGGGCTCTGGAAACACCATATATTTT; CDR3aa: CASSTTGGSGNTIYF
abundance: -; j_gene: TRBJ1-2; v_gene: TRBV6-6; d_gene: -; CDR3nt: TGTGTTGAGTGGGATGGCTATGGCTACACCTTC; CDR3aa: CVEWDGYGYTF
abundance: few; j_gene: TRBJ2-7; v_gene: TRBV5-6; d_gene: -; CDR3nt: TGTGCCAGCAGCTGGCGAGACGAGCAGTACTTC; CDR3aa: CASSWRDEQYF
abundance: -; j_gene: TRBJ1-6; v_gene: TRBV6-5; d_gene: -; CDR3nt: TGTGCCAGCAGCCGAACAAATTCACCCCTCCACTTT; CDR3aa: CASSRTNSPLHF
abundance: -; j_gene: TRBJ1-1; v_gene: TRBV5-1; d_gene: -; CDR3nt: TGCGCCAGCAGCTTGGCCCGAGCAGGGAACACTGAAGCTTTCTTT; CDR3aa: CASSLARAGNTEAFF
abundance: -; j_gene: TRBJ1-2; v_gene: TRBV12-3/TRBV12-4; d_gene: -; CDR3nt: TGTGCCAGCAGTTTTCACATCCTCTATGGCTACACCTTC; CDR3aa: CASSFHILYGYTF
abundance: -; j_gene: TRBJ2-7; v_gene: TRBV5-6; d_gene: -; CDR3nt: TGTGCCAGCAGCTTGTTGGTCGGGTCCTACGAGCAGTACTTC; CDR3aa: CASSLLVGSYEQYF
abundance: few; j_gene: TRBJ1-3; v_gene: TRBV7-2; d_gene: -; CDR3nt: TGTGCCAGCAGCTTAAGCGCAGGCGGTACTGGGGAAAACACCATATATTTT; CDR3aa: CASSLSAGGTGENTIYF
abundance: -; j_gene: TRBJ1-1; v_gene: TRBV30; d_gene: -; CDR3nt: TGTGCCTGGAGTTATAGGGGCACTGAAGCTTTCTTT; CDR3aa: CAWSYRGTEAFF
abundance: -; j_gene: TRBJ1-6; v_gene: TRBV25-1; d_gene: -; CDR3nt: TGTGCCACCGACCGACAGGACCAAAATTCACCCCTCCACTTT; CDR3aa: CATDRQDQNSPLHF
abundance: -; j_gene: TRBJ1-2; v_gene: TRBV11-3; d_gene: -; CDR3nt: TGTGCCAGCAGCCCAGCGGGCACTGGAGGCTACACCTTC; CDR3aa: CASSPAGTGGYTF
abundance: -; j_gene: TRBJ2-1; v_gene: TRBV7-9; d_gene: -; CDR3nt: TGTGCCAGCAGCTTTTGGCAGGGTCTTAGGAATGAGCAGTTCTTC; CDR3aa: CASSFWQGLRNEQFF
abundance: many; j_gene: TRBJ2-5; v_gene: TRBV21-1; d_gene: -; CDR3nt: TGTGCCAGCAGCAAAGGGGGGCTTGAGACCCAGTACTTC; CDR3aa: CASSKGGLETQYF
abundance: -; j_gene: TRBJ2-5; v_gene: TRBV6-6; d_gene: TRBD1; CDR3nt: TGTGCCTGCCGACAGGGGGCTATGGAGACCCAGTACTTC; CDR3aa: CACRQGAMETQYF
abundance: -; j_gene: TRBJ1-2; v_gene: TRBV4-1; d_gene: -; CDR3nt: TGCGCCAGCAGCCAAGGGACAGCTTCTAACTATGGCTACACCTTC; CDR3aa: CASSQGTASNYGYTF
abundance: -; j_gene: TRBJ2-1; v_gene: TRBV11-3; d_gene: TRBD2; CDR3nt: TGTGCCAGCAGCCCCTGGACTAGCGAGGGCTATGAGCAGTTCTTC; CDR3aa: CASSPWTSEGYEQFF
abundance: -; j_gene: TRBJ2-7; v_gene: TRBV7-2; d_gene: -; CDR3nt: TGTGCCAGCAGCTTGGCGGGCTATGCCTACGAGCAGTACTTC; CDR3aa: CASSLAGYAYEQYF
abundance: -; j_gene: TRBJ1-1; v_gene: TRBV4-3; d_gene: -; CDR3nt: TGCGCCAGCAGCCAAGAGCGAGTAGATACTGAAGCTTTCTTT; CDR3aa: CASSQERVDTEAFF
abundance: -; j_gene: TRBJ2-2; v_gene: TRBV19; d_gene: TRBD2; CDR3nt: TGTGCCAGCAGCTACATAGCGGGAGCGAACACCGGGGAGCTGTTTTTT; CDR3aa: CASSYIAGANTGELFF
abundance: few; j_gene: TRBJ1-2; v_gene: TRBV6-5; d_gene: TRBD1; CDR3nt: TGTGCCAGCAGCCCACAGGGGGGTAACAACTATGGCTACACCTTC; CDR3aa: CASSPQGGNNYGYTF
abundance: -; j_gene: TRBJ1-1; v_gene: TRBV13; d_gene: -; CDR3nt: TGTGCCAGCAGCGTACGCCAGGGGAACACTGAAGCTTTCTTT; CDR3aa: CASSVRQGNTEAFF
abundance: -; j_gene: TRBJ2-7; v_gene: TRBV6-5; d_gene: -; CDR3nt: TGTGCCAGCAGCCGAGGGTTGGAGCAGTACTTC; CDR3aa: CASSRGLEQYF
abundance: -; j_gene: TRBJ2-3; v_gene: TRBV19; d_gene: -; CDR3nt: TGTGCCAGTAGTATAGGCGGGATTGGGACAGATACGCAGTATTTT; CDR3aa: CASSIGGIGTDTQYF
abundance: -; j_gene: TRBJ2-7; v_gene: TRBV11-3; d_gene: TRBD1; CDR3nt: TGTGCCAGCAGCGTAGGATTACGGGACAGGGGCTACGAGCAGTACTTC; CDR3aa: CASSVGLRDRGYEQYF
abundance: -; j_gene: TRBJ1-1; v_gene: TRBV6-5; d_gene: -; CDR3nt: TGTGCCAGCAGCTACAGTACGCAGGGGAAAGGTGAAGCTTTCTTT; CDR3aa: CASSYSTQGKGEAFF
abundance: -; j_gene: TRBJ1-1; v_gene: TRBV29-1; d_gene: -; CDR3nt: TGCAGCGTTGAATACAGTTTGAACACTGAAGCTTTCTTT; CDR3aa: CSVEYSLNTEAFF
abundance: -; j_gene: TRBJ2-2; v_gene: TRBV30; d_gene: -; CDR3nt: TGTGCCTGGAGTAAAACAGGATCCGGGGAGCTGTTTTTT; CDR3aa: CAWSKTGSGELFF
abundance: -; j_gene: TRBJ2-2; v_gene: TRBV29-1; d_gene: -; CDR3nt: TGCAGCGTTGAAGGGACTAACACCGGGGAGCTGTTTTTT; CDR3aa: CSVEGTNTGELFF
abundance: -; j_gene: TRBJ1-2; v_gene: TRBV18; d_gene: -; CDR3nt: TGTGCCAGCTCACCAAAACCTCCGCCGGAGGGTAACTATGGCTACACCTTC; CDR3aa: CASSPKPPPEGNYGYTF